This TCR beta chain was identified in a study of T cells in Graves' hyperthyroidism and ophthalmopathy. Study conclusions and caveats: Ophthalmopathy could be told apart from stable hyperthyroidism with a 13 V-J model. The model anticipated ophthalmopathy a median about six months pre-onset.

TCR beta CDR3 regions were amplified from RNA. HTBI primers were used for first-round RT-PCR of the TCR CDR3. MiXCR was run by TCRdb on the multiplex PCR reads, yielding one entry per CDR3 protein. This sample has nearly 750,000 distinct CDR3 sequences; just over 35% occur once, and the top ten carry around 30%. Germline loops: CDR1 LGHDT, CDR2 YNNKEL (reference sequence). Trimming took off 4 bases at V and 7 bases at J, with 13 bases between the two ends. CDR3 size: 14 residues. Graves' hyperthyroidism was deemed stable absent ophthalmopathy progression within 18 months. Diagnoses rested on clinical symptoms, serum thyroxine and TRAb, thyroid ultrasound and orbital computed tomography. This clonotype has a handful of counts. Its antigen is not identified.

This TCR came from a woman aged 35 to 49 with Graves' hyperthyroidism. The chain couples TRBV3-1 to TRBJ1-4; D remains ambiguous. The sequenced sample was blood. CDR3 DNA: TGTGCCAGCAGCCCCATGGACCACCCTGAAAAACTGTTTTTT. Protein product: CASSPMDHPEKLFF. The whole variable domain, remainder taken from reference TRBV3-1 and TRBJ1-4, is DTAVSQTPKYLVTQMGNDKSIKCEQNLGHDTMYWYKQDSKKFLKIMFSYNNKELIINETVPNRFSPKSPDKAHLNLHINSLELGDSAVYFCASSPMDHPEKLFFGSGTQLSVL.